These 28 T cell receptor beta chains share one sample of origin, sequenced in a study of control samples from healthy donors and cancer patients. The repertoire was sequenced with immunoSEQ multiplex PCR; TCRdb's copy has only in-frame clones and lacks some. The repertoire consists of 40,000 to 65,000 clones, with around 90% occurring once and the leading ten covering 11% to 15%. Sample: PBMCs. All receptors derive from a man in his 60s with head and neck cancer.

The V gene is TRBV5-6, the J gene TRBJ2-2, with TRBD1 matching 9 bases. V trimming: 1 base; J trimming: 2 bases; junction bases outside the gene matches: 6. Germline CDR1 and CDR2: SGHDT and YYEEEE. The CDR3 covers 17 residues. The CDR3 loop reads CASSLWGTGFNTGELFF. For the CDR3, the DNA is TGTGCCAGCAGCTTGTGGGGGACAGGGTTTAACACCGGGGAGCTGTTTTTT.

The rearrangement uses TRBV19 and TRBJ2-1; D is perhaps TRBD1 (6 bases). The CDR3 covers 15 residues. V lost 4 bases and J lost 7, with 17 bases in between. CDR1 and CDR2 (germline): LNHDA, SQIVND (reference sequence). CDR3 in amino acids: CASSTPGQPGNEQFF. The CDR3 DNA follows: TGTGCCAGTAGTACCCCGGGACAACCGGGGAATGAGCAGTTCTTC. Full variable domain (outside the CDR3, taken from reference TRBV19 and TRBJ2-1): DGGITQSPKYLFRKEGQNVTLSCEQNLNHDAMYWYRQDPGQGLRLIYYSQIVNDFQKGDIAEGYSVSREKKESFPLTVTSAQKNPTAFYLCASSTPGQPGNEQFFGPGTRLTVL.

The chain joins TRBV11-3 to TRBJ1-2; D gene unclear. The germline V gene has CDR1 SGHNT and CDR2 YENEEA. V lost 0 bases and J 1 base, leaving 12 bases between the germline ends. The CDR3 has 16 residues. CDR3: CASSLDSRTLNYGYTF. The CDR3 DNA reads as TGTGCCAGCAGCTTAGATAGTCGGACTCTTAACTATGGCTACACCTTC.

The chain couples TRBV2 to TRBJ1-1, with TRBD1 identical over 9 bases. The CDR3 covers 14 residues. After removal of 4 bases from V and 3 bases from J, the junction contained 3 bases not matched to a gene. Germline assignment: CDR1 SNHLY and CDR2 FYNNEI. The CDR3 loop reads CASSGQGVDTEAFF. The CDR3 DNA sequence: TGTGCCAGCAGTGGACAGGGGGTGGACACTGAAGCTTTCTTT.

The chain is built from TRBV4-3 and TRBJ1-2; D unresolved. Germline V gene lookup returns CDR1 LGHNA and CDR2 YSLEER. V was pared by 1 base and J by 6 bases, with 9 bases between. The CDR3 runs to 13 residues. The CDR3 reads CASSQVGTDGYTF. The CDR3 coding sequence is TGCGCCAGCAGCCAAGTGGGTACCGATGGCTACACCTTC.

The CDR3 is CASSYQYQPQHF. The CDR3 DNA reads TGTGCCAGCAGTTACCAGTACCAGCCCCAGCATTTT. This chain joins TRBV6-2 or TRBV6-3 and TRBJ1-5; no firm D call. CDR3 length equals 12 residues. CDR1 and CDR2 from the germline V gene are MNHEY and SVGEGT. The germline V and J ends were trimmed by 2 bases and 7 bases, with 6 bases remaining between them.

This clone has only a few counts. The gene calls are TRBV9 and TRBJ2-3; no firm D call. With 4 bases removed from V and 3 bases from J, the gap between germline ends came to 9 bases. Per germline, CDR1 SGDLS and CDR2 YYNGEE. The CDR3 length is 13 residues. The CDR3 region is CASSSFSTDTQYF. The CDR3 DNA follows: TGTGCCAGCAGCTCCTTTTCTACAGATACGCAGTATTTT.

V is TRBV28 and J is TRBJ2-2; perhaps TRBD2 as D (5 bases). Deletions cut 6 bases from V and 5 bases from J, with 25 bases between. The CDR3 loop spans 18 amino acids. Germline V gene sequence: CDR1 MDHEN, CDR2 SYDVKM. The CDR3 DNA reads TGTGCCAGCAGCTCCGCGGGTAGTGGCTCGACGCGGACCGGGGAGCTGTTTTTT. Translated: CASSSAGSGSTRTGELFF.

This rearrangement joins TRBV7-8 to TRBJ1-6; D unresolved. The CDR3 contains 15 residues. Trimming stripped 5 bases from V and 6 bases from J, with 14 bases between. Germline lookup yields CDR1 SGHVS and CDR2 FQNEAQ. For the CDR3, the DNA is TGTGCCAGCAGCCCCGACCCGGGAGGTAATTCACCCCTCCACTTT. Residues: CASSPDPGGNSPLHF.

The rearrangement uses TRBV27 and TRBJ2-3, with 14 nucleotides matching TRBD2. The CDR3 length is 16 residues. The V and J ends lost 5 bases and 6 bases, in that order; junction bases with no gene match: 7. Germline values: CDR1 MNHEY, CDR2 SMNVEV (reference sequence). The CDR3 nucleotides are TGTGCCAGCAGTCGCGGGACTAGCGGGAGTCAGGATACGCAGTATTTT. Translation: CASSRGTSGSQDTQYF.

The rearrangement joins TRBV3-1 (or the pseudogene TRBV3-2) to TRBJ1-6; no clear D. The V gene lost 6 bases and the J gene lost 5 bases, with 20 bases spanning the gap. This CDR3 has 17 amino acids. Germline values: CDR1 LGHDT, CDR2 YNNKEL (reference sequence). This chain's CDR3 is CASRRRRALADNSPLHF. CDR3 sequence (DNA): TGTGCCAGCAGGAGACGGAGGGCCTTGGCCGATAATTCACCCCTCCACTTT.

The V and J genes are TRBV19 and TRBJ1-2; 9 bases map to TRBD1. Germline CDR1 is LNHDA and CDR2 is SQIVND (reference sequence). V shed 2 bases, J shed 6 bases, and the junction held 4 bases outside the gene matches. The CDR3 has 14 residues. The CDR3 sequence: CASSISGQGNGYTF. CDR3 bases: TGTGCCAGTAGTATATCCGGACAGGGGAATGGCTACACCTTC.

The chain recombines TRBV4-1 with TRBJ2-7; TRBD2 aligns across 10 bases. Germline loops: CDR1 MGHRA, CDR2 YSYEKL. J gave up 5 bases and V 0 bases, and 10 bases lay outside the gene matches. The length of the CDR3 is 17 residues. The CDR3 nucleotides read TGCGCCAGCAGCCAAGAGCCAACCACTAGCGGGATGAACGAGCAGTACTTC. Encoded protein: CASSQEPTTSGMNEQYF.

This chain links TRBV21-1 with TRBJ1-1. TRBV21-1 is given as a pseudogene. This CDR3 region has 13 residues. The CDR3 DNA reads TGTGCCAGCAGCCCCAGTGAGAGGACTGAAGCTTTCTTT. This translates into CASSPSERTEAFF.

This clone has a handful of counts. This chain joins TRBV6-2 or TRBV6-3 and TRBJ2-3; no clear D gene. Germline V gene lookup returns CDR1 MNHEY and CDR2 SVGEGT. Trimming took 4 bases from V and 4 from J, leaving 12 bases between them. This CDR3 is built from 14 residues. In DNA form, the CDR3 reads TGTGCCAGCAGTTGGCAGATGGTTTCAGATACGCAGTATTTT. Protein sequence: CASSWQMVSDTQYF.

This sequence joins TRBV5-1 and TRBJ1-1, with 10 positions matching TRBD1. This CDR3 comprises 16 residues. CDR1 is SGHRS, CDR2 YFSETQ, per germline. After removal of 1 base from V and 4 bases from J, the junction contained 7 bases not matched to a gene. The CDR3, as DNA: TGCGCCAGCAGCTTGTCCCTCAGGACAGGGGGCACTGAAGCTTTCTTT. Residues: CASSLSLRTGGTEAFF.

The genes are TRBV25-1 and TRBJ1-4; D uncertain. The CDR3 has 12 amino acids. The ends were cut back, 3 bases at V and 8 bases at J, with 7 bases in the middle. The germline V gene encodes CDR1 MGHDK and CDR2 SYGVNS. The CDR3 region is CASSEAREKLFF. In DNA form, the CDR3 reads TGTGCCAGCAGTGAGGCAAGGGAAAAACTGTTTTTT.

The chain combines TRBV11-1 with TRBJ1-1; D unclear. V lost 1 base to trimming and J lost 4 bases, with 7 bases between them. The V gene's germline CDR1 is SGHAT and CDR2 FQDESV (reference sequence). CDR3 length: 13 amino acids. The CDR3 sequence is CASSLGLLTEAFF. CDR3 DNA sequence: TGTGCCAGCAGCTTAGGACTTCTCACTGAAGCTTTCTTT.

This clone was counted between two and nine times. The gene calls are TRBV2 and TRBJ2-1; no reliable D call. V lost 1 base to trimming and J lost 4 bases, with 5 bases between them. This CDR3 contains 13 residues. In germline, CDR1 is SNHLY, CDR2 FYNNEI. The CDR3 DNA reads TGTGCCAGCAGTGAAGGGATATACAATGAGCAGTTCTTC. Its protein is CASSEGIYNEQFF.

This chain links TRBV5-6 with TRBJ2-1; TRBD2 agrees at 9 bases. Trimming took 0 bases from V and 7 from J; bases not matched to a gene: 5. The germline CDR1 and CDR2 sequences are SGHDT and YYEEEE. This CDR3 has 15 residues. The CDR3 DNA reads as TGTGCCAGCAGCTTGGTGAGCGGGAGGCGGAATGAGCAGTTCTTC. Protein: CASSLVSGRRNEQFF.

The V gene is TRBV30, the J gene TRBJ1-6; D gene unclear. V lost 3 bases to trimming and J lost 1 base, with 4 bases between them. In germline, CDR1 is GTSNPN, CDR2 SVGIG (reference sequence). This CDR3 is built from 13 residues. CDR3 residues: CAWRGSYNSPLHF. In DNA, the CDR3 is TGTGCCTGGAGGGGGTCCTATAATTCACCCCTCCACTTT.

This clone was detected only once. The rearrangement joins TRBV28 to TRBJ2-5; 7 nucleotides agree with TRBD2. With 5 bases clipped from V and 3 bases from J, the junction kept 9 bases outside the gene matches. This CDR3 contains 15 residues. The germline gives CDR1 MDHEN, CDR2 SYDVKM. The CDR3 sequence is CASSPSSSGEETQYF. CDR3 DNA: TGTGCCAGCAGTCCCTCATCTAGCGGAGAAGAGACCCAGTACTTC.

V and J are TRBV5-1 and TRBJ1-4; possible D gene TRBD1, 6 bases. Trimming cost V 2 bases and J 4 bases, with 12 bases left between them. This CDR3 is built from 15 residues. Germline assignment: CDR1 SGHRS and CDR2 YFSETQ. CDR3 nucleotides: TGCGCCAGCAGCTTAGGACAGAGCTTTAATGAAAAACTGTTTTTT. Its protein product is CASSLGQSFNEKLFF.

This clone was recorded a few times. The genes are TRBV10-3 and TRBJ2-3; 10 bases are shared with TRBD2. V shed 0 bases and J 6 bases; nucleotides not matched to a gene: 12. CDR1 is ENHRY and CDR2 is SYGVKD in the germline V gene. The CDR3 covers 18 residues. CDR3 amino acids: CAISESRASGGYKDTQYF. DNA of the CDR3: TGTGCCATCAGTGAGTCTAGGGCTAGCGGGGGCTACAAGGATACGCAGTATTTT.

The CDR3 sequence is CASSIPGAYIGNTIYF. The CDR3 bases are TGTGCCAGCAGTATCCCCGGGGCGTATATTGGAAACACCATATATTTT. The chain carries TRBV28 and TRBJ1-3, with D maybe TRBD1 (5 bases). V lost 5 bases, J lost 3 bases, and 17 bases lay in between. This CDR3 region has 16 residues. Germline V gene sequence: CDR1 MDHEN, CDR2 SYDVKM.

The V and J genes are TRBV19 and TRBJ2-7; TRBD2 matches at 11 bases. Germline V gives CDR1 LNHDA, CDR2 SQIVND (reference sequence). CDR3 length: 15 residues. J lost 2 bases, V lost 4 bases, and 4 bases had no gene match. The CDR3 loop is CASSRGLAVPYEQYF. The CDR3 DNA sequence: TGTGCCAGTAGTAGGGGACTAGCGGTCCCCTACGAGCAGTACTTC.

The CDR3 DNA reads as TGTGCCAGTAGCACCGACACAGCAACTAATGAAAAACTGTTTTTT. Residues: CASSTDTATNEKLFF. The rearrangement joins TRBV19 to TRBJ1-4; D is undetermined. Germline CDR1 is LNHDA and CDR2 is SQIVND (reference sequence). Deletions cut 6 bases from V and 0 bases from J, with 11 bases between. The CDR3 runs 15 residues.

The DNA of the CDR3 is TGTGCCAGGGGGGGACATGACCGGGACAGGGGCTCGAGGGAGCAGTACTTC. Translation: CARGGHDRDRGSREQYF. V usage is TRBV19 and J usage is TRBJ2-7; 10 bases fit TRBD1. The trim removed 9 bases at V and 7 bases at J, leaving 21 bases unmatched. The CDR3 is 17 residues long. The V gene's germline CDR1 is LNHDA and CDR2 SQIVND (reference sequence).